What follows are 25 T cell receptor beta chains derived from one specimen sequenced in a study of human T cells and chemical hapten exposure. The time point: patch test 1, 2 weeks after DPC sensitization. Treatment indicated: therapeutic diphenylcyclopropenone sensitization with weekly scalp DPC. MiXCR, run by TCRdb on the RACE reads, gives a single entry per CDR3 protein. The table shows about 14,000 distinct CDR3 sequences, with around 15% occurring only once. This specimen was whole blood, taken in connection with sensitization to the hapten diphenylcyclopropenone (DPC). The source is a woman aged 25 to 45 with alopecia areata. Some clones in this sample may be carry-over from other donors' samples.

Many counts were recorded for this clonotype. This chain joins TRBV6-2 or TRBV6-3 and TRBJ1-5; a weak D match, TRBD1 (5 bases). Germline lookup yields CDR1 MNHEY and CDR2 SVGEGT. The V end lost 0 bases, the J end lost 0 bases, and 12 bases lay between the germline ends. There are 17 residues in the CDR3. CDR3: CASSYSQAHYSNQPQHF. DNA for the CDR3: TGTGCCAGCAGTTACTCACAGGCGCATTATAGCAATCAGCCCCAGCATTTT.

This clonotype was recorded at least ten times. The genes are TRBV7-8 and TRBJ2-5; the D is unclear. Germline V gives CDR1 SGHVS, CDR2 FQNEAQ. Trimming left V 2 bases short and J 4 bases short, with 11 bases between. The CDR3 has 14 residues. The CDR3 is CASSLLSGRETQYF. CDR3 bases: TGTGCCAGCAGCTTACTTTCTGGACGAGAGACCCAGTACTTC.

The table lists this clonotype with a few counts. The chain couples TRBV24-1 to TRBJ2-1; 13 bases match TRBD2. Trimming cost V 2 bases and J 2 bases; bases outside gene matches: 5. In germline, CDR1 is KGHDR, CDR2 SFDVKD. CDR3 length equals 18 residues. DNA of the CDR3: TGTGCCACCAGTGATTCCGCCGGACTAGCGGGAGCCTACAATGAGCAGTTCTTC. It is translated as CATSDSAGLAGAYNEQFF.

This clonotype was detected once. V usage is TRBV29-1 and J usage is TRBJ2-3, with TRBD2 matching over 8 bases. Germline CDR1 is SQVTM and CDR2 is ANQGSEA. The junction had 15 bases not matched to a gene; V was cut back by 3 bases and J by 7 bases. The CDR3 is 16 amino acids. The CDR3 DNA is TGCAGCGTTGAGAGGGCCTTTGCGGGGGGCATTCATACGCAGTATTTT. Translating it yields CSVERAFAGGIHTQYF.

By sample share, this clonotype is medium-sized. The genes are TRBV28 and TRBJ1-6; no reliable D call. Per the germline V gene, CDR1 is MDHEN and CDR2 is SYDVKM. CDR3 size: 16 residues. V lost 4 bases and J lost 4, with 14 bases in between. In DNA form, the CDR3 reads TGTGCCAGCAGTTCCCATAAGGCGGATTATAATTCACCCCTCCACTTT. This encodes CASSSHKADYNSPLHF.

Sample share makes this clonotype medium-sized. The CDR3 sequence is CASSESARNYKLFF. The DNA of the CDR3 is TGTGCCAGCAGTGAGTCCGCGCGGAATTATAAACTGTTTTTT. The chain has TRBV2 and TRBJ1-4, with unresolved D. The CDR3 runs 14 residues. The V gene lost 3 bases and the J gene lost 11 bases, with 16 bases spanning the gap. Germline loops: CDR1 SNHLY, CDR2 FYNNEI.

Judged by abundance, this clonotype is medium-sized (0.01 to 0.1%). The chain recombines TRBV7-9 with TRBJ1-2; a weak D match, TRBD1 (5 bases). V was trimmed by 3 bases and J by 6 bases, leaving 8 bases between them. The CDR3 runs to 12 residues. CDR1 and CDR2 (germline): SEHNR, FQNEAQ (reference sequence). The CDR3 nucleotides are TGTGCCAGCAGCTTGGGGGTCGATGGCTACACCTTC. Its translation is CASSLGVDGYTF.

Many counts were recorded for this clonotype. The genes are TRBV20-1 and TRBJ1-2; perhaps TRBD1 as D (5 bases). Looked up from germline, CDR1 is DFQATT and CDR2 is SNEGSKA (reference sequence). CDR3 length equals 16 residues. Trimming pared 1 base from V and 8 bases from J, leaving 23 bases between. The CDR3 DNA reads TGCAGTGCTAGAGTCCGGCAGCCTCTCCTAAGGGGAGGCTACACCTTC. Translation: CSARVRQPLLRGGYTF.

The V and J genes are TRBV5-4 and TRBJ1-5, with D tentatively TRBD1 (5 bases). Germline V gives CDR1 SGHNT, CDR2 YYREEE (reference sequence). The ends were cut back, 6 bases at V and 0 bases at J, with 16 bases in the middle. The CDR3 extends over 16 amino acids. CDR3 region: CASTMGRSYSNQPQHF. The DNA for the CDR3 is TGTGCCAGCACCATGGGGCGGAGCTATAGCAATCAGCCCCAGCATTTT.

J is TRBJ2-5 and V is TRBV29-1; D may match TRBD1 or TRBD2 (5 bases each). V was shortened by 6 bases and J by 2 bases, with 13 bases between the two germline ends. CDR1 and CDR2 from the germline V gene are SQVTM and ANQGSEA. The CDR3 loop spans 13 amino acids. The CDR3 region is CSVVTREQETQYF. The CDR3 DNA reads TGCAGCGTAGTCACCAGGGAGCAAGAGACCCAGTACTTC.

The chain employs TRBV2 and TRBJ2-2; TRBD1 agrees at 7 bases. This CDR3 is built from 14 residues. The trim removed 6 bases at V and 2 bases at J, leaving 3 bases unmatched. In germline, CDR1 is SNHLY, CDR2 FYNNEI. The CDR3 is CASRGTANTGELFF. CDR3 bases: TGTGCCAGCAGAGGGACAGCCAACACCGGGGAGCTGTTTTTT. Together with reference TRBV2 and TRBJ2-2, the CDR3 gives the full variable domain: EPEVTQTPSHQVTQMGQEVILRCVPISNHLYFYWYRQILGQKVEFLVSFYNNEISEKSEIFDDQFSVERPDGSNFTLKIRSTKLEDSAMYFCASRGTANTGELFFGEGSRLTVL.

This clonotype was seen ten or more times. V and J are TRBV20-1 and TRBJ2-3, with TRBD2 identical over 9 bases. The CDR3 has 16 amino acids. The V and J ends lost 4 bases and 5 bases, in that order; junction bases with no gene match: 13. CDR1 and CDR2 (germline): DFQATT, SNEGSKA (reference sequence). The CDR3 spells CSAMVLSGRPEDTQYF. CDR3 DNA: TGCAGTGCTATGGTTTTGAGCGGGAGGCCCGAAGATACGCAGTATTTT.

This clonotype was counted a few times. The chain has TRBV10-3 and TRBJ2-3; D gene ambiguous. Trimming stripped 7 bases from V and 0 bases from J, with 8 bases between. Looked up from germline, CDR1 is ENHRY and CDR2 is SYGVKD. The CDR3 is 13 residues long. The CDR3 region has the DNA TGTGCCATCACGGCCCTTAGCACAGATACGCAGTATTTT. This sequence encodes CAITALSTDTQYF.

Within the sample, this clonotype is medium-sized (0.01 to 0.1%). The rearrangement joins TRBV3-1 to TRBJ2-7; 10 bases fit TRBD1. The ends lost 4 bases at V and 3 bases at J; junction bases unmatched: 3. CDR3 length equals 14 residues. The germline V gene encodes CDR1 LGHDT and CDR2 YNNKEL (reference sequence). The CDR3 DNA follows: TGTGCCAGCAGCCCGGGACAGGGGATCTACGAGCAGTACGTC. Encoded protein: CASSPGQGIYEQYV.

V and J are TRBV15 and TRBJ2-6; D is uncertain. CDR3 length: 17 amino acids. Trimming took 0 bases from V and 0 from J, leaving 9 bases between them. In germline, CDR1 is LNHNV, CDR2 YYDKDF (reference sequence). CDR3 sequence reads: CATSRDSLSSGANVLTF. CDR3 sequence (DNA): TGTGCCACCAGCAGAGATTCCCTTAGCTCTGGGGCCAACGTCCTGACTTTC.

This clonotype is deemed medium-sized. The chain uses TRBV4-1 and TRBJ1-5; TRBD1 might be the D (5 bases). The V and J ends lost 1 base and 15 bases respectively, with 16 bases between them. CDR1 is MGHRA, CDR2 YSYEKL, per germline. This CDR3 has 13 amino acids. The CDR3, as DNA: TGCGCCAGCAGCCAAGTTATTTCGACAGCGAGGCATTTT. This encodes CASSQVISTARHF.

This chain uses TRBV4-3 with TRBJ2-1; D is unresolved. Trimming left V 0 bases short and J 3 bases short, with 12 bases between. Germline CDR1 is LGHNA and CDR2 is YSLEER. This CDR3 contains 16 residues. Here the CDR3 DNA reads TGCGCCAGCAGCCAAGAAGCTCGGCAGCTCTACAATGAGCAGTTCTTC. Translation gives CASSQEARQLYNEQFF.

This sequence joins TRBV18 and TRBJ2-1; the D is unclear. CDR3 length: 14 amino acids. Germline V CDR1 and CDR2: KGHSH, LQKENI. The germline V and J ends were trimmed by 1 base and 6 bases, with 10 bases remaining between them. The CDR3 DNA is TGTGCCAGCTCACCACTCGAAAGATTCAATGAGCAGTTCTTC. Amino acid sequence: CASSPLERFNEQFF. Full variable domain (remainder filled in from reference TRBV18 and TRBJ2-1): NAGVMQNPRHLVRRRGQEARLRCSPMKGHSHVYWYRQLPEEGLKFMVYLQKENIIDESGMPKERFSAEFPKEGPSILRIQQVVRGDSAAYFCASSPLERFNEQFFGPGTRLTVL.

In this sample, this clonotype is medium-sized. V is TRBV5-4 and J is TRBJ2-2; D is possibly TRBD1 or TRBD2 (5 bases each). Germline V gives CDR1 SGHNT, CDR2 YYREEE (reference sequence). This CDR3 has 14 amino acids. V was cut by 3 bases and J by 3 bases, with 9 bases left in between. CDR3 DNA sequence: TGTGCCAGCAGCTCCGGGGCTGACACCGGGGAGCTGTTTTTT. Its protein product is CASSSGADTGELFF.

This clonotype qualifies as medium-sized (0.01 to 0.1%). This chain connects TRBV3-1 to TRBJ1-1, with unresolved D. CDR1 LGHDT and CDR2 YNNKEL come from the germline V gene (reference sequence). The germline V and J ends were trimmed by 3 bases and 0 bases, with 8 bases remaining between them. The CDR3 has 14 residues. CDR3 sequence: CASSHGSLNTEAFF. The DNA of the CDR3 is TGTGCCAGCAGCCACGGCAGCTTGAACACTGAAGCTTTCTTT.

The chain has TRBV20-1 and TRBJ2-2, with D perhaps matching TRBD2 (5 bases). V lost 5 bases and J lost 2, with 12 bases in between. Germline lookup yields CDR1 DFQATT and CDR2 SNEGSKA (reference sequence). This CDR3 is 14 amino acids long. CDR3 loop: CSAVTGVNTGELFF. The CDR3 DNA follows: TGCAGTGCTGTTACCGGGGTTAACACCGGGGAGCTGTTTTTT.

This clonotype has at least ten counts. The chain joins TRBV20-1 to TRBJ2-5, with TRBD2 matching over 7 bases. The CDR3 contains 14 residues. Germline V gene sequence: CDR1 DFQATT, CDR2 SNEGSKA (reference sequence). V lost 3 bases and J lost 0; bases outside the gene matches: 4. CDR3 DNA sequence: TGCAGTGCTAGGAGCGGGGCGTACCAAGAGACCCAGTACTTC. Translated: CSARSGAYQETQYF.

This clonotype was detected a few times. This chain connects TRBV28 to TRBJ2-1, with D maybe TRBD2 (5 bases). CDR3 length equals 13 residues. The V end lost 2 bases, the J end lost 12 bases, and 14 bases lay between the germline ends. Germline V gives CDR1 MDHEN, CDR2 SYDVKM. The CDR3 nucleotides read TGTGCCAGCAGTTTAGAGAAAATTCGGGGGCAGTTCTTC. Amino acid sequence: CASSLEKIRGQFF.

At least ten counts were recorded for this clonotype. The chain joins TRBV19 to TRBJ2-1, with 10 bases matching TRBD2. Germline V gene sequence: CDR1 LNHDA, CDR2 SQIVND (reference sequence). This CDR3 is built from 15 residues. V lost 3 bases to trimming and J lost 4 bases; unmatched junction nucleotides: 3. CDR3 sequence (DNA): TGTGCCAGTAGTATTAGCGGGGGGACGTACAATGAGCAGTTCTTC. It specifies CASSISGGTYNEQFF.

The rearrangement joins TRBV6-2 or TRBV6-3 to TRBJ1-1; D gene ambiguous. Trimming took 0 bases from V and 5 from J, leaving 7 bases between them. Germline V gene lookup returns CDR1 MNHEY and CDR2 SVGEGT. There are 13 residues in the CDR3. The CDR3 DNA follows: TGTGCCAGCAGTTACTCGGGCAGAACTGAAGCTTTCTTT. As protein: CASSYSGRTEAFF.